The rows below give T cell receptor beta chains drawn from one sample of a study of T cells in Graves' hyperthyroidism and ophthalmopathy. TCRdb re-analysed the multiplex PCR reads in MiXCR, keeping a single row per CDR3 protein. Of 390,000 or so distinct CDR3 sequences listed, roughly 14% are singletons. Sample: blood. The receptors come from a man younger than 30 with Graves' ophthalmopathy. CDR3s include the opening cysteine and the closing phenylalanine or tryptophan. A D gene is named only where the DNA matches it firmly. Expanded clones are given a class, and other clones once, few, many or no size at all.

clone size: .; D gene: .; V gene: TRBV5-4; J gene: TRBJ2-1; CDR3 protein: CASSLGLEPYNEQFF; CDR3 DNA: TGTGCCAGCAGCTTGGGCCTAGAACCTTACAATGAGCAGTTCTTC
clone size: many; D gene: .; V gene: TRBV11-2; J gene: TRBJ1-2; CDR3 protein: CASSLSPLGYGYTF; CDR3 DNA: TGTGCCAGCAGCTTAAGTCCTTTGGGATATGGCTACACCTTC
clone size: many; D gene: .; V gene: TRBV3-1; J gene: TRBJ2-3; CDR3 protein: CASSNTGGYTDTQYF; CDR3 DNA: TGTGCCAGCAGCAACACTGGCGGCTACACAGATACGCAGTATTTT
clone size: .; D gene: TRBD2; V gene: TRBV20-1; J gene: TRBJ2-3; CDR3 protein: CSARRGSGTDSDTQYF; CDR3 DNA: TGCAGTGCCAGAAGAGGGAGCGGGACCGATTCAGATACGCAGTATTTT
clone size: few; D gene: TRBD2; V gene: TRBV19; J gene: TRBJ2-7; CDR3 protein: CASSLPSLAGGPREQYF; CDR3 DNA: TGTGCCAGTAGTCTCCCCTCCCTAGCGGGAGGGCCCCGGGAGCAGTACTTC
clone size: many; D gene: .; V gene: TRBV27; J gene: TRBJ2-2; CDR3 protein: CASSLKWGGAGELFF; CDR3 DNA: TGTGCCAGCAGTTTAAAGTGGGGTGGGGCCGGGGAGCTGTTTTTT
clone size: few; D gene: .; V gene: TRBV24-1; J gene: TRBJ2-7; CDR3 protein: CATSDYYEQYF; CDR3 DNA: TGTGCCACCAGTGATTACTACGAGCAGTACTTC
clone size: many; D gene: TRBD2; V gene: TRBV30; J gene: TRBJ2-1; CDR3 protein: CAWSPAGGPEQFF; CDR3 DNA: TGTGCCTGGAGTCCAGCGGGAGGCCCCGAGCAGTTCTTC
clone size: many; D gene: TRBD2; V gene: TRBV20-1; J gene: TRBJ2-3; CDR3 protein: CSARIAGADTQYF; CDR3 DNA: TGCAGTGCTAGGATAGCGGGAGCAGATACGCAGTATTTT
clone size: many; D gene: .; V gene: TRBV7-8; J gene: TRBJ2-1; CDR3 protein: CASSLVAVYNEQFF; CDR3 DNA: TGTGCCAGCAGCTTAGTAGCGGTCTACAATGAGCAGTTCTTC
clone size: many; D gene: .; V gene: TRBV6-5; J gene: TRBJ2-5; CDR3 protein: CASSYATSSQTQYF; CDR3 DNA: TGTGCCAGCAGTTACGCGACTAGTTCACAGACCCAGTACTTC
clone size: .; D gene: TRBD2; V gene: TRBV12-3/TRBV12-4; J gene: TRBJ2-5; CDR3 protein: CASSLTGTSKETQYF; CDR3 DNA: TGCGCCAGCAGCCTTACCGGGACTAGCAAAGAGACCCAGTACTTC
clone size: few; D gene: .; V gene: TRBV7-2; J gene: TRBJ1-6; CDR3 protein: CASSPRQTGDSPLHF; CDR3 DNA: TGTGCCAGCAGCCCCCGACAGACCGGAGATTCACCCCTCCACTTT
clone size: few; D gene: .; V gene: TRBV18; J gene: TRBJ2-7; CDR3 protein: CASSRDRPPFYEQYF; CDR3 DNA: TGTGCCAGCTCGCGAGACAGGCCCCCTTTCTACGAGCAGTACTTC
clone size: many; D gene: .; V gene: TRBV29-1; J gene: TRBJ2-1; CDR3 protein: CSVLRANEQFF; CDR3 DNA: TGCAGCGTTTTAAGGGCCAATGAGCAGTTCTTC
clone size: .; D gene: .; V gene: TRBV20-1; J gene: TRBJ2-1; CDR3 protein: CSAMTPSSYNEQFF; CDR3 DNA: TGCAGTGCTATGACCCCAAGCTCCTACAATGAGCAGTTCTTC
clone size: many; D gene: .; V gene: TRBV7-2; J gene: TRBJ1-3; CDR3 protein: CASGRIPGNTIYF; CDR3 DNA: TGTGCCTCAGGACGCATCCCTGGAAACACCATATATTTT
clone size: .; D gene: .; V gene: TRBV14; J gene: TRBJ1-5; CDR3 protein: CASSQGSHGNQPQHF; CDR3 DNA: TGTGCCAGCAGCCAAGGCAGCCACGGGAATCAGCCCCAGCATTTT
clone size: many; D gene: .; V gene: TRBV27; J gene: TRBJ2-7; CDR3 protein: CASSFLSTGGYEQYF; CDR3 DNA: TGTGCCAGCAGTTTCTTGTCGACAGGAGGCTACGAGCAGTACTTC
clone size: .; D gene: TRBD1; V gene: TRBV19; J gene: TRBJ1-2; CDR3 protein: CASRQRQGADYGYTF; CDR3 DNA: TGTGCCAGTAGACAAAGACAGGGGGCAGACTATGGCTACACCTTC
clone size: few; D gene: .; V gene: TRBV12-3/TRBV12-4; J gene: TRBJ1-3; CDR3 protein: CASSLMDGGNTIYF; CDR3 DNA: TGTGCCAGCAGTTTAATGGACGGTGGAAACACCATATATTTT
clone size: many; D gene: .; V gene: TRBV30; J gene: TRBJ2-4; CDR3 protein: CAWTRENIQYF; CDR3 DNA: TGTGCCTGGACCCGAGAAAACATTCAGTACTTC
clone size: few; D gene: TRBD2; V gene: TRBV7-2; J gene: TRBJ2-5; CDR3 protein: CASNSGGWETQYF; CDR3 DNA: TGTGCCAGCAACAGCGGGGGATGGGAGACCCAGTACTTC
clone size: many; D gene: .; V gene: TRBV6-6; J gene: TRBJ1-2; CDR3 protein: CASSYSRGAQGYTF; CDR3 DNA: TGTGCCAGCAGTTACTCCCGGGGGGCGCAGGGCTACACCTTC
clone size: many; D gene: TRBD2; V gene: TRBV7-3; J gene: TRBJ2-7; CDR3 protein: CASSVAGGRLYEQYF; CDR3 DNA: TGTGCCAGCAGTGTAGCGGGAGGTCGTCTCTACGAGCAGTACTTC